This TCR beta chain was sequenced during a study of blood T cell repertoires in COVID-19. Looking at the study overall: Samples came from the United States, Italy and Spain, spanning acute and convalescent COVID-19.

This clone has just a few counts. Between the trimmed V and J ends, which lost 4 bases and 5 bases, there was a span of 11 bases. The CDR3 has 13 residues. The germline V gene has CDR1 KGHSH and CDR2 LQKENI. Enrollees, roughly 18 to 95 years old, lived in 24 US areas. Data came from immunoSEQ multiplex PCR; TCRdb stores just in-frame clones and leaves some out. The sample contains 200,000 to 250,000 clones, under 90% of which appear only once. The receptor comes from a woman aged 50 to 60 who had been exposed to COVID-19. The rearrangement joins TRBV18 to TRBJ1-1; D is uncertain. What was sequenced was PBMCs or T cells enriched from blood (not recorded which). CDR3 residues: CASSRPTRTEAFF. The DNA of the CDR3 is TGTGCCAGCTCACGCCCGACGAGGACTGAAGCTTTCTTT.